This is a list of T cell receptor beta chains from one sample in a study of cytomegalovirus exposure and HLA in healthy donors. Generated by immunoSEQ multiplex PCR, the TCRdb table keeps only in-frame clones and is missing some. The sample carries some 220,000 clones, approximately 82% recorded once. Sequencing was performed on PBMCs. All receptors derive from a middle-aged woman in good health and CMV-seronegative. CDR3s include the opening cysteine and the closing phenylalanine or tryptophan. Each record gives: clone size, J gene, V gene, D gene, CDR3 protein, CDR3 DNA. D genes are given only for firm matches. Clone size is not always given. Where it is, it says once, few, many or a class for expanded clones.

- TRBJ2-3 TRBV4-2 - CASSQELGLGGADTQYF TGTGCCAGCAGCCAAGAGCTCGGCCTAGGGGGGGCAGATACGCAGTATTTT
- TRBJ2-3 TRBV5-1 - CASSPTGISDTQYF TGCGCCAGCAGTCCAACAGGGATCTCAGATACGCAGTATTTT
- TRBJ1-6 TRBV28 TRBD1 CASRGTGSSPLHF TGTGCCAGCAGGGGGACAGGGAGTTCACCCCTCCACTTT
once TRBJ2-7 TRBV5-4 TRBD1 CASSLVGTGIHEQYF TGTGCCAGCAGCTTAGTCGGGACAGGGATCCACGAGCAGTACTTC
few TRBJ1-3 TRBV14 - CASSLRGSSGNTIYF TGTGCCAGCAGCCTCAGGGGAAGCTCTGGAAACACCATATATTTT
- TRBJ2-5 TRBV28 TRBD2 CASSFLGGGQETQYF TGTGCCAGCAGCTTTTTGGGGGGGGGCCAAGAGACCCAGTACTTC
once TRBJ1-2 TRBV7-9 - CASSNLRDGYTF TGTGCCAGCAGCAACCTGAGGGATGGCTACACCTTC
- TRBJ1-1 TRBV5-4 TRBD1 CASSFVDRDGSEAFF TGTGCCAGCAGCTTTGTCGACAGGGACGGAAGTGAAGCTTTCTTT
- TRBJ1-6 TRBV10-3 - CAISESRVTLHF TGTGCCATCAGTGAGTCGAGGGTTACCCTCCACTTT
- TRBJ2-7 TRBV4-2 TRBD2 CASSQVGTSGGAPDLYF TGTGCCAGCAGCCAAGTAGGTACTAGCGGGGGGGCCCCTGATCTGTACTTC
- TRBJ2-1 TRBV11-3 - CASSSTSLNEQFF TGTGCCAGCAGCTCAACATCCCTGAATGAGCAGTTCTTC
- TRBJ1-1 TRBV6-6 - CASSSGAGMGGTEAFF TGTGCCAGCAGTTCTGGGGCGGGTATGGGGGGTACTGAAGCTTTCTTT
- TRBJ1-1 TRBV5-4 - CASSLGGGTEAFF TGTGCCAGCAGCTTGGGAGGTGGCACTGAAGCTTTCTTT
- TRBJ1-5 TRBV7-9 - CASSFEQGGQPQHF TGTGCCAGCAGCTTTGAACAGGGCGGTCAGCCCCAGCATTTT
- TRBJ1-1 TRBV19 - CASERGRVPNTEAFF TGTGCCAGCGAACGGGGGAGAGTCCCGAACACTGAAGCTTTCTTT
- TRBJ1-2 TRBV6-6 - CASSYGRGSYGYTF TGTGCCAGCAGTTACGGCCGGGGTAGCTATGGCTACACCTTC
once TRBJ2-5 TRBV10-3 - CAISESVRRETQYF TGTGCCATCAGTGAGTCGGTCCGCCGGGAGACCCAGTACTTC
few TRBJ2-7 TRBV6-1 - CASSELAGASYEQYF TGTGCCAGCAGTGAACTGGCAGGGGCGAGCTACGAGCAGTACTTC
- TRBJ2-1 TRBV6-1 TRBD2 CASSELAGRSGEQFF TGTGCCAGCAGTGAACTAGCGGGGCGTTCGGGGGAGCAGTTCTTC
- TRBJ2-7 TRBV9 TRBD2 CASSVAVAGSYEQYF TGTGCCAGCAGCGTAGCTGTAGCGGGCTCCTACGAGCAGTACTTC
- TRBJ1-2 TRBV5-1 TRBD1 CASSLDRGRFNGYTF TGCGCCAGCAGCTTGGACAGGGGGCGTTTCAATGGCTACACCTTC
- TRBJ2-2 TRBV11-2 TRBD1 CASQGTAAYGELFF TGTGCCAGCCAAGGGACAGCGGCATACGGGGAGCTGTTTTTT
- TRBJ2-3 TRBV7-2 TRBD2 CASSPTPLAGVTSTDTQYF TGTGCCAGCAGCCCAACCCCCTTAGCGGGGGTCACTAGCACAGATACGCAGTATTTT
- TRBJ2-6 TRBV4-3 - CASSQGSAPGGANVLTF TGCGCCAGCAGCCAAGGGTCCGCCCCGGGGGGGGCCAACGTCCTGACTTTC
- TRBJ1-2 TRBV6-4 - CASSDVAGYGYTF TGTGCCAGCAGTGACGTCGCAGGGTATGGCTACACCTTC
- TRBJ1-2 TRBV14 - CASSQSDTPEANYGYPF TGTGCCAGCAGCCAATCCGATACTCCTGAAGCTAACTATGGCTACCCCTTC
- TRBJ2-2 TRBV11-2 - CASSNVGGRDTGELFF TGTGCCAGCAGTAACGTGGGGGGGCGGGACACCGGGGAGCTGTTTTTT
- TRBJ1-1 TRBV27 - CASSLGQNTEAFF TGTGCCAGCAGTTTGGGACAGAACACTGAAGCTTTCTTT
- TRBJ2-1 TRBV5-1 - CASSLGRLGSRYNEQFF TGCGCCAGCAGCTTGGGGAGACTAGGGTCTAGGTACAATGAGCAGTTCTTC
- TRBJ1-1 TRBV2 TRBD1 CANRDRDPEAFF TGTGCCAACCGGGACAGGGACCCTGAAGCTTTCTTT
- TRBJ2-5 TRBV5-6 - CASSLVGLQETQYF TGTGCCAGCAGCTTGGTCGGACTACAAGAGACCCAGTACTTC
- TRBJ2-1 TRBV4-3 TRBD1 CASSQDPGQFNEQFF TGCGCCAGCAGCCAAGATCCGGGACAGTTCAATGAGCAGTTCTTC
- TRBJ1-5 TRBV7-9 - CASSPGTVGVKSPQHF TGTGCCAGCAGCCCCGGGACTGTAGGGGTGAAGTCGCCCCAGCATTTT
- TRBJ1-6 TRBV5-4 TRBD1 CASSGTGVESSPLHF TGTGCCAGCAGCGGGACAGGCGTTGAGAGTTCACCCCTCCACTTT
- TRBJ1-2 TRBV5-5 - CASSLSTEGYTF TGTGCCAGCAGTCTGTCTACTGAGGGCTACACCTTC
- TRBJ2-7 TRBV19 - CASSIFGGQVDEQYF TGTGCCAGTAGTATCTTTGGGGGACAAGTGGACGAGCAGTACTTC
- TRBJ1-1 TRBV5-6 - CASSIRSIGQTEAFF TGTGCCAGCAGCATACGATCCATCGGACAGACTGAAGCTTTCTTT
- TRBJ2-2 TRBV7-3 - CASSLTAATRTKELFF TGTGCCAGCAGCTTAACGGCAGCGACTAGAACGAAAGAGCTGTTTTTT
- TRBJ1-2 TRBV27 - CASSLGGNYGYTF TGTGCCAGCAGTTTAGGGGGGAACTATGGCTACACCTTC
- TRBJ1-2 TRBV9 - CASSVAGNYGYTF TGTGCCAGCAGCGTAGCCGGGAACTATGGCTACACCTTC
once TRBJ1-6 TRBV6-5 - CASSYLYNSPLHF TGTGCCAGCAGTTATCTCTATAATTCACCCCTCCACTTT
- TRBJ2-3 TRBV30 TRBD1 CAWIGQGGDTQYF TGTGCCTGGATTGGACAGGGGGGGGATACGCAGTATTTT
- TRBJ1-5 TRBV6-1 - CASSEAGSQPQHF TGTGCCAGCAGTGAAGCGGGCAGTCAGCCCCAGCATTTT
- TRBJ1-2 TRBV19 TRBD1 CASSIEGGGFYGYTF TGTGCCAGTAGTATAGAAGGGGGCGGATTCTATGGCTACACCTTC
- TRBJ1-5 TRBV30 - CAWSSAGGNQPQHF TGTGCCTGGAGTTCGGCGGGGGGCAATCAGCCCCAGCATTTT
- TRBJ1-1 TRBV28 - CASSLLSGSGGLNTEAFF TGTGCCAGCAGTTTATTGAGCGGAAGCGGGGGATTGAACACTGAAGCTTTCTTT
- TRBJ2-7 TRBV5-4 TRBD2 CASSPGGGSYEQYF TGTGCCAGCAGCCCGGGGGGGGGTTCCTACGAGCAGTACTTC
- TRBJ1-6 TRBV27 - CASSHRDNSPLHF TGTGCCAGCAGCCACAGAGATAATTCACCCCTCCACTTT